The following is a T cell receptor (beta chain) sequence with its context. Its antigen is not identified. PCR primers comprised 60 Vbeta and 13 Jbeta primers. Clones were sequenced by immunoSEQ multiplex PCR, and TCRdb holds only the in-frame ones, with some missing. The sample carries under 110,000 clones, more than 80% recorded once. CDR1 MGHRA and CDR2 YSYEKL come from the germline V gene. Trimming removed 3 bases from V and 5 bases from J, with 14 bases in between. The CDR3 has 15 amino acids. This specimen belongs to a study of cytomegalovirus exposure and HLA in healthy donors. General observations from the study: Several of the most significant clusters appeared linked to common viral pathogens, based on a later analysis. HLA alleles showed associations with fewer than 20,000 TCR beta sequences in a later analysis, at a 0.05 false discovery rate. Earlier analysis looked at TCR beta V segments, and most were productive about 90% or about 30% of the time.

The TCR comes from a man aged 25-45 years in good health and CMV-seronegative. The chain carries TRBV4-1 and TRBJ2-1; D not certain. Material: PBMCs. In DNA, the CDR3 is TGCGCCAGCAGCCACAAGGCCGGGTCTAACAATGAGCAGTTCTTC. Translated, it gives CASSHKAGSNNEQFF.